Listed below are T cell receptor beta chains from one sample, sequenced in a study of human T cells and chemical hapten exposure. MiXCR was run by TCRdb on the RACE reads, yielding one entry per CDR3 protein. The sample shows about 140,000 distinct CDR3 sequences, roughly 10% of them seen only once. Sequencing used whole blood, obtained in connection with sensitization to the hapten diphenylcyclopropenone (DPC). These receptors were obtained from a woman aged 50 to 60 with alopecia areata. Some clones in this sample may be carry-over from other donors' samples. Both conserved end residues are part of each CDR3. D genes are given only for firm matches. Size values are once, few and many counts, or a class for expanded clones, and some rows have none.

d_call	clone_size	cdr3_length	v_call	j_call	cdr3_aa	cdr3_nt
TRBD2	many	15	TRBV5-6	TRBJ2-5	CASSLVAGAGETQYF	TGTGCCAGCAGCTTGGTTGCGGGAGCCGGAGAGACCCAGTACTTC
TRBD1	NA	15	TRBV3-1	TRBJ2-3	CASSPGTGRTDTQYF	TGTGCCAGCAGCCCCGGGACAGGGCGCACAGATACGCAGTATTTT
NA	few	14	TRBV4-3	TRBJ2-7	CASSQDLETYEQYF	TGCGCCAGCAGCCAAGATCTTGAAACCTACGAGCAGTACTTC
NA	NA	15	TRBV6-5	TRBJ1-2	CASSPQVLANYGYTF	TGTGCCAGCAGTCCACAGGTCCTAGCTAACTATGGCTACACCTTC
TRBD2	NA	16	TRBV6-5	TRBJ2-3	CASRSTSGGKTDTQYF	TGTGCCAGCAGGTCGACTAGCGGAGGGAAGACAGATACGCAGTATTTT
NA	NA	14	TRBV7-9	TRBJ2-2	CASSLVIASRELFF	TGTGCCAGCAGCTTAGTGATAGCTTCTCGGGAGCTGTTTTTT
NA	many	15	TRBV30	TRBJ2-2	CAWSARGLHTGELFF	TGTGCCTGGAGTGCCCGAGGGCTGCACACCGGGGAGCTGTTTTTT
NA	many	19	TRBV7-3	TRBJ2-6	CASSSTAVLGNSGANVLTF	TGTGCCAGCAGCTCCACCGCTGTGTTAGGGAACTCTGGGGCCAACGTCCTGACTTTC
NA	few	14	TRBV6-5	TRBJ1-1	CASRPTGRDTEAFF	TGTGCCAGCAGACCAACAGGGCGGGACACTGAAGCTTTCTTT
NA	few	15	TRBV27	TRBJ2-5	CASSINPGPQETQYF	TGTGCCAGCAGTATCAACCCGGGGCCCCAAGAGACCCAGTACTTC
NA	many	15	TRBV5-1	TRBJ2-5	CASSTGSLQGETQYF	TGCGCCAGCAGCACCGGGTCGCTCCAAGGAGAGACCCAGTACTTC
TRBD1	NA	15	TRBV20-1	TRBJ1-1	CSASPPTGSNTEAFF	TGCAGTGCTAGTCCCCCGACAGGGTCTAACACTGAAGCTTTCTTT
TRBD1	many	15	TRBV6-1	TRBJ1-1	CASSLRTGTYSEAFF	TGTGCCAGCAGCCTTAGGACAGGGACCTACTCCGAAGCTTTCTTT
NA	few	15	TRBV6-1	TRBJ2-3	CASRGNVANSDTQYF	TGTGCCAGCAGGGGGAACGTAGCAAATTCCGATACGCAGTATTTT
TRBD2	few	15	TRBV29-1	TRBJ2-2	CSATAPSGSTRELFF	TGCAGCGCCACAGCCCCTAGCGGGAGTACCCGGGAGCTGTTTTTT
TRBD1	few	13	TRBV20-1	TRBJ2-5	CSARQGAGETQYF	TGCAGTGCTAGACAGGGGGCTGGAGAGACCCAGTACTTC
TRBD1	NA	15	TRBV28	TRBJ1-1	CASSLRGTGRTEAFF	TGTGCCAGCAGTTTACGCGGGACAGGGCGCACTGAAGCTTTCTTT
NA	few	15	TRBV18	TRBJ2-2	CASSPPVGSTGELFF	TGTGCCAGCTCACCACCAGTTGGATCCACCGGGGAGCTGTTTTTT
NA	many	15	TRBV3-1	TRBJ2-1	CASSQDGMIYNEQFF	TGTGCCAGCAGCCAAGATGGAATGATCTACAATGAGCAGTTCTTC
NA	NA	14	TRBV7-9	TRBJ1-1	CASPSAGGGTEAFF	TGTGCCAGCCCGTCCGCAGGAGGGGGCACTGAAGCTTTCTTT